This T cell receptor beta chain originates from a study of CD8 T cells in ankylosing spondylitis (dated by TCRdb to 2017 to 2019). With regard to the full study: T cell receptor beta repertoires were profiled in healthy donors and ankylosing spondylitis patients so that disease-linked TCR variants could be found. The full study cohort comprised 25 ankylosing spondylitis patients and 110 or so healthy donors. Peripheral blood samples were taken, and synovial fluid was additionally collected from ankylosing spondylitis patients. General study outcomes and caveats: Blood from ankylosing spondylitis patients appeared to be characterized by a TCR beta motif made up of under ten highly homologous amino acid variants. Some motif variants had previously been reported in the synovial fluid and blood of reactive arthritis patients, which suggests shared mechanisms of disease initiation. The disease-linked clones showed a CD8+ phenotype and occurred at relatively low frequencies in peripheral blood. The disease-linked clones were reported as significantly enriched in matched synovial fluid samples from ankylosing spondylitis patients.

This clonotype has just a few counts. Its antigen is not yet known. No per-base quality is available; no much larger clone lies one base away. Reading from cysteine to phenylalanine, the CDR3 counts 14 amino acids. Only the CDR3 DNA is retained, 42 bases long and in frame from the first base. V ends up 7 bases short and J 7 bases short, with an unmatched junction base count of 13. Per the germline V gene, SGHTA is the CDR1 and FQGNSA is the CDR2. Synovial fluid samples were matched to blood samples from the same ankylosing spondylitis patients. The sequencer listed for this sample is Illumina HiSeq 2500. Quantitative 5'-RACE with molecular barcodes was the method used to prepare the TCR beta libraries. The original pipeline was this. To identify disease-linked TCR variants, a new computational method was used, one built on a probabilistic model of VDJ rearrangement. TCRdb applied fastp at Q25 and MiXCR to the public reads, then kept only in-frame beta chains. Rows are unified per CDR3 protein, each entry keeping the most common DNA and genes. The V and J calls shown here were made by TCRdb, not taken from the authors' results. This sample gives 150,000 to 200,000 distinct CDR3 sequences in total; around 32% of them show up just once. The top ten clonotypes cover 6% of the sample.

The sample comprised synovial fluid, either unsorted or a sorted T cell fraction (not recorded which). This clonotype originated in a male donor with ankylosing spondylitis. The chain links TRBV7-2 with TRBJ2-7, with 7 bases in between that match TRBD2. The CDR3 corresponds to CASTPRGGSLEQYF. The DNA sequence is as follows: TGTGCCAGCACCCCAAGGGGCGGGAGTTTAGAGCAGTACTTC.